In its sample, the clone carrying this TCR beta chain was seen many times. What it binds is unknown. The CDR3 covers 13 residues. With 1 base clipped from V and 2 bases from J, the junction kept 2 bases outside the gene matches. Germline V gives CDR1 DFQATT, CDR2 SNEGSKA (reference sequence). These data belong to a study of T cell repertoires in cytomegalovirus infection. About the study: CMV infection and matching HLA type were both indicated by public TCR beta signatures.

Via MiXCR, TCRdb re-called the reads, giving one row per CDR3 protein. The sample records under 200,000 distinct CDR3 sequences, roughly 9% being singletons. Study observations and caveats: HLA-C-restricted CMV-specific TCR beta clonotypes prevailed in the ex vivo response. Adding up the frequency of public TCR beta families identified people who carried CMV plus the relevant HLA.

The specimen was PBMCs. This receptor was taken from a human donor in good health (CMV status not recorded). Some clones in this sample may be carry-over from other donors' samples. This chain joins TRBV20-1 and TRBJ2-7; 7 positions match TRBD2. In DNA form, the CDR3 reads TGCAGTGCTAGAGGTGGACTAGCCTACGAGCAGTACTTC. It translates to CSARGGLAYEQYF.